A single sample is the source of the 22 T cell receptor beta chains below, sequenced in a study of beta chain features in type 1 diabetes. Regarding the study as a whole: Significant though moderate, a shortening of TCRB CDR3s appeared in all four CD4+ subsets of Type 1 diabetes patients.

For these receptors, no antigen is known. The entirety of the isolated RNA underwent reverse transcription, so expressed TCRB transcripts were sequenced. Sequencing was performed with immunoSEQ multiplex PCR; in TCRdb, only in-frame clones are kept and a portion is missing. This table has hundreds of thousands of clones, roughly 13% appearing once. The sequenced material came from naive CD4+ T cells from blood. Source of these receptors: a man aged 18 to 30 with type 1 diabetes.

The rearrangement joins TRBV7-9 to TRBJ1-2; tentatively, D is TRBD1 (5 bases). V lost 5 bases and J 4 bases, leaving 20 bases between the germline ends. CDR1 is SEHNR, CDR2 FQNEAQ, per germline (reference sequence). This CDR3 region has 16 residues. The CDR3 reads CASSPGHSESAYGYTF. CDR3 DNA sequence: TGTGCCAGCAGCCCCGGACACTCTGAGAGTGCCTATGGCTACACCTTC.

In the case of this clone: The same CDR3 is also encoded by other DNA sequences in this sample. This sequence joins TRBV29-1 and TRBJ1-1; no definite D call. Trimming stripped 4 bases from V and 2 bases from J, with 8 bases between. The CDR3 length is 12 residues. The germline CDR1 and CDR2 sequences are SQVTM and ANQGSEA. CDR3 region: CSVGRSNTEAFF. Written as DNA, the CDR3 is TGCAGCGTTGGCCGCAGTAACACTGAAGCTTTCTTT.

This clone was seen a handful of times. The chain recombines TRBV7-9 with TRBJ2-6; D is unresolved. The V gene's germline CDR1 is SEHNR and CDR2 FQNEAQ (reference sequence). The CDR3 spans 15 residues. V lost 7 bases to trimming and J lost 0 bases, with 10 bases between them. CDR3 DNA sequence: TGTGCCAGCATCTGGGCCTACTCTGGGGCCAACGTCCTGACTTTC. It yields the protein CASIWAYSGANVLTF.

This clone was observed a handful of times. The chain is built from TRBV10-3 and TRBJ1-5, with D possibly TRBD1 on 5 matching bases. Germline V gene sequence: CDR1 ENHRY, CDR2 SYGVKD. The CDR3 is 14 residues long. V lost 3 bases and J lost 5, with 11 bases in between. The CDR3 region is CAISDQGGDQPQHF. The CDR3 nucleotides read TGTGCCATCAGTGATCAAGGAGGGGATCAGCCCCAGCATTTT.

This clone has more than one count but fewer than ten. The rearrangement links TRBV10-3 to TRBJ1-2; D uncertain. V was shortened by 6 bases and J by 8 bases, with 16 bases between the two germline ends. Germline values: CDR1 ENHRY, CDR2 SYGVKD. The CDR3 has 13 amino acids. The CDR3 is CAISQDRGGGYTF. In DNA form, the CDR3 reads TGTGCCATCAGCCAGGACCGAGGTGGGGGCTACACCTTC.

In its sample, this clone was seen a few times. V usage is TRBV10-3 and J usage is TRBJ2-1; D uncertain. Per the germline V gene, CDR1 is ENHRY and CDR2 is SYGVKD. V was clipped by 7 bases and J by 10 bases, with 14 bases between them. The CDR3 has 12 amino acids. The CDR3 reads CAITLDRREQFF. The CDR3 DNA sequence: TGTGCCATCACCCTAGACCGACGGGAGCAGTTCTTC.

CDR3 loop: CASSLGGARDSPLHF. For the CDR3, the DNA is TGTGCCAGCAGCTTAGGTGGAGCAAGGGATTCACCCCTCCACTTT. V usage is TRBV11-3 and J usage is TRBJ1-6, with D unclear. V dropped 1 base and J dropped 8 bases, with 12 bases sitting between them. The CDR3 has 15 residues. Germline V gene data show CDR1 as SGHNT and CDR2 as YENEEA.

This clone was seen a few times. This chain connects TRBV5-4 to TRBJ2-2; D is possibly TRBD2 (6 bases). Germline V CDR1 and CDR2: SGHNT, YYREEE (reference sequence). The CDR3 length is 15 residues. Between the trimmed V and J ends, which lost 4 bases and 0 bases, there was a span of 10 bases. CDR3 bases: TGTGCCAGCAGCCGTAGCGGATCGAACACCGGGGAGCTGTTTTTT. Translation: CASSRSGSNTGELFF.

The chain employs TRBV6-5 and TRBJ2-5, with D perhaps TRBD2 (5 bases). The V end was cut by 0 bases, the J end by 5 bases, with 13 bases between. The germline gives CDR1 MNHEY, CDR2 SVGAGI. This CDR3 is built from 15 residues. The CDR3 loop reads CASSYSGLVDETQYF. The CDR3 nucleotides read TGTGCCAGCAGTTACTCCGGACTGGTGGACGAGACCCAGTACTTC.

This clone was picked up a small number of times. The chain carries TRBV28 and TRBJ1-2, with 9 bases identical to TRBD1. Germline trimming cut 5 bases from V and 5 bases from J; bases unmatched to any gene: 6. This CDR3 is built from 14 residues. Germline V gives CDR1 MDHEN, CDR2 SYDVKM. The CDR3, as DNA: TGTGCCAGCAGTCTGGACAGGGGCTGGTATGGCTACACCTTC. The encoded protein is CASSLDRGWYGYTF.

This clone was detected only a few times. The gene calls are TRBV7-6 and TRBJ2-1, with 8 bases lining up with TRBD1. CDR3 length: 15 residues. The germline CDR1 and CDR2 sequences are SGHVS and FNYEAQ. V shed 7 bases, J shed 9 bases, and the junction held 14 bases outside the gene matches. CDR3 residues: CASTPGQGSGGEQFF. DNA of the CDR3: TGTGCCAGCACCCCCGGACAGGGAAGTGGGGGTGAGCAGTTCTTC.

As regards this clone: Compared with germline, one end of the junction differs, possibly owing to a read error. The rearrangement joins TRBV7-6 to TRBJ1-2; D is unclear. The germline gives CDR1 SGHVS, CDR2 FNYEAQ. The CDR3 totals 13 residues. The CDR3 loop reads CASSLGHGRSYTF. DNA of the CDR3: TGTGCGAGCAGCTTAGGTCACGGCCGGAGCTACACCTTC.

Only one count was recorded for this clone. The chain uses TRBV19 and TRBJ1-2, with D tentatively TRBD1 (6 bases). The CDR3 runs 15 residues. V lost 2 bases and J 5 bases, leaving 15 bases between the germline ends. Germline values: CDR1 LNHDA, CDR2 SQIVND (reference sequence). DNA for the CDR3: TGTGCCAGTAGTATACGCAGGGACAACAGTTATGGCTACACCTTC. Its protein product is CASSIRRDNSYGYTF.

Comment on this clone: Within the sample, other DNA sequences also encode this same CDR3. The chain links TRBV29-1 to TRBJ1-1; possible D gene TRBD1, 5 bases. In germline, CDR1 is SQVTM, CDR2 ANQGSEA. The CDR3 length is 13 residues. The germline V and J ends were trimmed by 3 bases and 1 base, with 9 bases remaining between them. The CDR3 here is CSVEGRQNTEAFF. In DNA, the CDR3 is TGCAGCGTTGAGGGGCGCCAGAACACTGAAGCTTTCTTT.

Only a few counts were recorded for this clone. The V call is TRBV30, the J call TRBJ1-1; D is uncertain. The CDR3 is 11 residues long. Looked up from germline, CDR1 is GTSNPN and CDR2 is SVGIG (reference sequence). Trimming removed 4 bases from V and 1 base from J, with 4 bases in between. The CDR3 sequence: CAWISNTEAFF. CDR3 bases: TGTGCCTGGATATCGAACACTGAAGCTTTCTTT.

The chain recombines TRBV28 with TRBJ2-7, with 8 bases identical to TRBD1. Per germline, CDR1 MDHEN and CDR2 SYDVKM. This CDR3 is built from 12 residues. J was trimmed by 6 bases and V by 5 bases; bases with no gene match: 3. CDR3 DNA: TGTGCCAGCAGTCTCACAGGGGGCGAGCAGTACTTC. Encoded protein: CASSLTGGEQYF.

The chain uses TRBV5-4 and TRBJ2-3, with 8 bases identical to TRBD1. This CDR3 is 15 amino acids long. Germline assignment: CDR1 SGHNT and CDR2 YYREEE (reference sequence). V lost 0 bases and J lost 6; bases outside the gene matches: 6. CDR3 in amino acids: CASSLAGQGLDTQYF. The CDR3 coding sequence is TGTGCCAGCAGCTTGGCCGGACAGGGTTTGGATACGCAGTATTTT. Together with reference TRBV5-4 and TRBJ2-3, the CDR3 gives the full variable domain: ETGVTQSPTHLIKTRGQQVTLRCSSQSGHNTVSWYQQALGQGPQFIFQYYREEENGRGNFPPRFSGLQFPNYSSELNVNALELDDSALYLCASSLAGQGLDTQYFGPGTRLTVL.

V and J are TRBV14 and TRBJ1-6; D uncertain. The CDR3 loop spans 14 amino acids. In germline, CDR1 is SGHDN, CDR2 FVKESK. The V and J ends lost 0 bases and 9 bases respectively, with 9 bases between them. CDR3 nucleotide sequence: TGTGCCAGCAGCCAAGATACTCGAGTTTCACCCCTCCACTTT. It encodes CASSQDTRVSPLHF. The full variable domain, rest sourced from reference TRBV14 and TRBJ1-6, is EAGVTQFPSHSVIEKGQTVTLRCDPISGHDNLYWYRRVMGKEIKFLLHFVKESKQDESGMPNNRFLAERTGGTYSTLKVQPAELEDSGVYFCASSQDTRVSPLHFGNGTRLTVT.

This clone was seen only a few times. One junction end does not reproduce the germline sequence, and a read error may be involved. The chain combines TRBV10-3 with TRBJ2-3; TRBD2 agrees at 13 bases. This CDR3 is 15 amino acids long. The germline CDR1 and CDR2 sequences are ENHRY and SYGVKD. This CDR3 reads CAISEGLAGADTQYF. The DNA for the CDR3 is TGTGCCATCAGTGAAGGACTAGCGGGGGCAGATACGCAGTACTTT.

Only a few counts were recorded for this clone. This chain links TRBV9 with TRBJ2-5; 11 bases agree with TRBD1. With V trimmed by 4 bases and J by 4 bases, 9 bases remained unmatched. CDR1 is SGDLS and CDR2 is YYNGEE in the germline V gene. CDR3 size: 16 residues. CDR3 nucleotides: TGTGCCAGCAGCTCCCGACCGGGACAGGGGGTAGAGACCCAGTACTTC. Translating it yields CASSSRPGQGVETQYF.

This clone was seen only a few times. This chain links TRBV7-2 with TRBJ1-6, with a weak D call TRBD1 (6 bases). The CDR3 consists of 14 residues. The germline V gene encodes CDR1 SGHTA and CDR2 FQGNSA. The germline V and J ends were trimmed by 5 bases and 8 bases, with 13 bases remaining between them. The CDR3 here is CASSPRGQDSPLHF. DNA for the CDR3: TGTGCCAGCAGCCCTCGGGGGCAGGATTCACCCCTCCACTTT.

This clone was counted a few times. The chain uses TRBV30 and TRBJ1-6, with 9 bases fitting TRBD1. The germline V gene encodes CDR1 GTSNPN and CDR2 SVGIG (reference sequence). The CDR3 spans 14 residues. Trimming cost V 2 bases and J 9 bases; bases outside gene matches: 5. In DNA form, the CDR3 reads TGTGCCTGGAGTCCCGGGACAGGGTCTTCACCCCTCCACTTT. Translated, it gives CAWSPGTGSSPLHF.